These T cell receptor beta chains were read from a single sample in a study of regulatory T cells in long-lasting Graves disease. TCRdb re-called the multiplex PCR reads through MiXCR, storing one row per CDR3 protein. The sample includes roughly 410,000 distinct CDR3 sequences, approximately 15% of them seen just once. The data were also submitted as part of a second study, on T cells in Graves' hyperthyroidism and ophthalmopathy.

The specimen was peripheral blood mononuclear cells (PBMCs), collected at new diagnosis, from a patient treated with antithyroid drugs. All receptors derive from a middle-aged woman with Graves disease. CDR3s include the opening cysteine and the closing phenylalanine or tryptophan. A D gene is named only where the DNA matches it firmly. Expanded clones get a size class; other rows say once, few or many, or leave the size out.

d_call	clone_size	j_call	v_call	cdr3_aa	cdr3_nt
NA	few	TRBJ2-2	TRBV6-2/TRBV6-3	CASSQSGGELFF	TGTGCCAGCAGTCAATCGGGCGGGGAGCTGTTTTTT
TRBD2	many	TRBJ2-3	TRBV20-1	CSARDPTSGTDTQYF	TGCAGTGCTAGAGACCCGACTAGCGGCACAGATACGCAGTATTTT
NA	NA	TRBJ1-5	TRBV5-8	CASSFGYSNQPQHF	TGTGCCAGCAGCTTTGGGTATAGCAATCAGCCCCAGCATTTT
NA	many	TRBJ1-1	TRBV11-2	CASSLDGVSNLLEAFF	TGTGCCAGCAGCTTAGATGGGGTCAGTAACCTGTTGGAAGCTTTCTTT
NA	many	TRBJ2-5	TRBV13	CASSLGLGETQYF	TGTGCCAGCAGCTTGGGTCTTGGGGAGACCCAGTACTTC
NA	many	TRBJ1-2	TRBV27	CASSLAYQGVNYGYTF	TGTGCCAGCAGTTTAGCCTACCAGGGAGTTAACTATGGCTACACCTTC
NA	few	TRBJ2-7	TRBV6-1	CASSEARGGFPLEQYF	TGTGCCAGCAGTGAAGCGCGAGGAGGGTTTCCCCTCGAGCAGTACTTC
TRBD1	many	TRBJ1-1	TRBV2	CASRGDRGGTEAFF	TGTGCCAGCAGAGGGGACAGGGGGGGAACTGAAGCTTTCTTT
TRBD2	many	TRBJ2-5	TRBV10-2	CASSVLARRGETQYF	TGCGCCAGCAGTGTACTAGCGAGACGGGGAGAGACCCAGTACTTC
NA	many	TRBJ2-1	TRBV6-2/TRBV6-3	CASQDPSKEQFF	TGTGCCAGCCAAGACCCAAGTAAGGAGCAGTTCTTC